This entry lists 9 T cell receptor beta chains sequenced from one sample in a study of blood T cells in healthy people across ages (dated by TCRdb to between 2015 and 2017). Receptors were amplified or captured by 5' RACE. TCRdb lists the instrument as Illumina HiSeq 2500. A second roughly 6 to 11 cycle PCR used a sample-barcoded 5' primer and a J-beta primer mix. TCRdb cleaned the public reads at Q25 with fastp, built clones with MiXCR and kept in-frame beta chains. A single entry per CDR3 protein holds the most common genes and DNA from its merged rows. The table for this sample lists roughly 800,000 distinct CDR3 sequences; roughly 25% of them were counted only once. The leading ten clones occupy 2.5% to 3.5% of the sample. These same data were also listed under a study on T cells of mothers and their children.

The sample comprised blood. All receptors derive from a boy aged 5-17 years in good health.

This clonotype was observed a few times. V usage is TRBV7-3 and J usage is TRBJ2-6, with a weak D call TRBD1 (5 bases). The CDR3 spans 15 residues. Germline V gene data show CDR1 as SGHTA and CDR2 as FQGTGA. Trimming shortened V by 1 base and J by 18 bases, and 22 bases separated the two germline ends. DNA for the CDR3: TGTGCCAGCAGCTTAATATCCTCTGGGGCCAACATCCCGACTTTC. Protein product: CASSLISSGANIPTF.

The V call is TRBV27, the J call TRBJ2-5, with 8 bases that match TRBD2. The CDR3 has 16 amino acids. The germline CDR1 and CDR2 sequences are MNHEY and SMNVEV (reference sequence). J lost 5 bases, V lost 4 bases, and 12 bases had no gene match. The CDR3 DNA reads TGTGCCAGCAGTTCGGGGGGCGGGGGGTTATCGGAGACCCAGTACTTC. Translation: CASSSGGGGLSETQYF.

The chain uses TRBV9 and TRBJ2-1, with 7 bases matching TRBD1. Germline V gives CDR1 SGDLS, CDR2 YYNGEE. The CDR3 is 13 residues long. V trimming: 2 bases; J trimming: 7 bases; junction bases outside the gene matches: 3. The chain's CDR3 is CASSVDRANEQFF. CDR3 bases: TGTGCCAGCAGCGTCGACAGGGCGAATGAGCAGTTCTTC.

The chain uses TRBV12-3 or TRBV12-4 and TRBJ2-5, with D uncertain. Between the trimmed V and J ends, which lost 7 bases and 2 bases, there was a span of 17 bases. The CDR3 runs 15 residues. The CDR3 DNA sequence: TGTGCCAGCACCACCTTTATGGGTAGGCAAGAGACCCAGTACTTC. Protein product: CASTTFMGRQETQYF.

CDR3 bases: TGCGCCAGCAGTAGGACAGGTACCACCACAGATACGCAGTATTTT. This encodes CASSRTGTTTDTQYF. V usage is TRBV10-1 and J usage is TRBJ2-3; TRBD1 matches 7 bases. From germline, CDR1 is WNHNN and CDR2 SYGVQD (reference sequence). CDR3 length equals 15 residues. V lost 5 bases to trimming and J lost 2 bases; unmatched junction nucleotides: 7.

This clonotype was observed a handful of times. J is TRBJ1-6 and V is TRBV28; D not certain. Trimming left V 5 bases short and J 2 bases short, with 7 bases between. The CDR3 has 14 amino acids. Germline lookup yields CDR1 MDHEN and CDR2 SYDVKM. For the CDR3, the DNA is TGTGCCAGCAGTCGGGCAGCCTATAATTCACCCCTCCACTTT. Its translation is CASSRAAYNSPLHF.

This rearrangement joins TRBV5-1 to TRBJ2-5; 7 bases map to TRBD1. CDR3 length equals 16 residues. After removal of 3 bases from V and 1 base from J, the junction contained 9 bases not matched to a gene. Germline assignment: CDR1 SGHRS and CDR2 YFSETQ. For the CDR3, the DNA is TGCGCCAGCAGCTGGGATAAGACAGGGTTCCAAGAGACCCAGTACTTC. Translation gives CASSWDKTGFQETQYF.

In this sample, this clonotype turned up a few times. The chain couples TRBV29-1 to TRBJ2-7; 7 nucleotides agree with TRBD2. With 7 bases clipped from V and 5 bases from J, the junction kept 14 bases outside the gene matches. This CDR3 contains 14 residues. The germline V gene encodes CDR1 SQVTM and CDR2 ANQGSEA. In DNA form, the CDR3 reads TGCAGCGGTGCCCTGAGCCGGGGGGTCGACGAGCAGTACTTC. Amino acid sequence: CSGALSRGVDEQYF.

The chain recombines TRBV13 with TRBJ2-2; 8 nucleotides agree with TRBD1. This CDR3 has 14 residues. With V trimmed by 9 bases and J by 3 bases, 6 bases remained unmatched. Per germline, CDR1 PRHDT and CDR2 FYEKMQ (reference sequence). CDR3 in amino acids: CASRQGSDTGELFF. DNA of the CDR3: TGTGCCAGTCGACAGGGGTCGGACACCGGGGAGCTGTTTTTT.